The 32 T cell receptor beta chains below all came from one sample that was sequenced in a study of spatial heterogeneity in lung cancer. Time point reported: blood at routine non-recurrence follow-up after resection. Using its own MiXCR run on the 5' RACE reads, TCRdb lists one record per CDR3 protein. The sample consists of 18,000 or so distinct CDR3 sequences, about 9% of them appearing once. Sample: PBMCs, taken at follow-up. These receptors all come from a male donor with early-stage non-small cell lung cancer.

This clonotype was counted at least ten times. V and J are TRBV12-3 or TRBV12-4 and TRBJ2-5, with 8 bases that match TRBD2. Trimming took 5 bases from V and 5 from J; bases not matched to a gene: 10. This CDR3 comprises 15 residues. CDR3 protein: CASSTHSGGEETQYF. CDR3 in DNA: TGTGCCAGCAGTACTCATTCGGGAGGGGAGGAGACCCAGTACTTC.

CDR3 in amino acids: CASSPAMGGGETQYF. The CDR3 DNA follows: TGTGCCAGCAGCCCCGCTATGGGCGGCGGAGAGACCCAGTACTTC. The chain uses TRBV11-3 and TRBJ2-5, with D unresolved. Trimming left V 5 bases short and J 4 bases short, with 17 bases between. Germline V lookup: CDR1 SGHNT, CDR2 YENEEA. The CDR3 contains 15 residues. Complete variable domain (other parts from reference TRBV11-3 and TRBJ2-5): EAGVVQSPRYKIIEKKQPVAFWCNPISGHNTLYWYLQNLGQGPELLIRYENEEAVDDSQLPKDRFSAERLKGVDSTLKIQPAELGDSAVYLCASSPAMGGGETQYFGPGTRLLVL.

The sample holds many counts of this clonotype. The chain combines TRBV19 with TRBJ1-6, with D possibly TRBD1 on 5 matching bases. V lost 0 bases, J lost 14 bases, and 17 bases lay in between. CDR3 length: 15 amino acids. Germline V gene data show CDR1 as LNHDA and CDR2 as SQIVND (reference sequence). CDR3 in amino acids: CASSIDHSGRFTLHF. CDR3 sequence (DNA): TGTGCCAGTAGTATAGATCACTCGGGGCGCTTCACCCTCCACTTT.

This clonotype was recorded many times. This chain joins TRBV19 and TRBJ1-4; 9 bases fit TRBD1. CDR1 and CDR2 (germline): LNHDA, SQIVND (reference sequence). The CDR3 has 16 residues. J gave up 7 bases and V 9 bases, and 15 bases lay outside the gene matches. The CDR3 nucleotides are TGTGCCAGCGGGGCCCACTCCGGGACAGGGAGTGAAAAACTGTTTTTT. The encoded protein is CASGAHSGTGSEKLFF.

This clonotype was detected ten times or more. This sequence joins TRBV19 and TRBJ2-1; unclear D gene. Germline V gene data show CDR1 as LNHDA and CDR2 as SQIVND (reference sequence). The CDR3 covers 14 residues. Between the trimmed V and J ends, which lost 7 bases and 0 bases, there was a span of 10 bases. The CDR3 DNA sequence: TGTGCCAGTAATGTCAGGAGCTCCTACAATGAGCAGTTCTTC. This encodes CASNVRSSYNEQFF.

At least ten counts were recorded for this clonotype. The V call is TRBV20-1, the J call TRBJ2-1; D remains unclear. Trimming pared 4 bases from V and 6 bases from J, leaving 13 bases between. CDR1 DFQATT and CDR2 SNEGSKA come from the germline V gene (reference sequence). The CDR3 consists of 13 residues. This chain's CDR3 is CSATENRANEQFF. The DNA of the CDR3 is TGCAGTGCTACAGAAAACCGGGCCAATGAGCAGTTCTTC.

Relative to its sample, this clonotype is medium-sized (0.01 to 0.1%). This rearrangement joins TRBV7-8 to TRBJ2-2, with 10 bases aligning to TRBD1. Germline V gene data show CDR1 as SGHVS and CDR2 as FQNEAQ. Trimming cost V 0 bases and J 4 bases; bases outside gene matches: 5. This CDR3 is built from 17 residues. CDR3 amino acids: CASSLAGQGGITGELFF. The CDR3 nucleotides read TGTGCCAGCAGCTTAGCTGGACAGGGGGGGATCACCGGGGAGCTGTTTTTT.

This clonotype was counted once. The chain joins TRBV2 to TRBJ1-2; D unresolved. The germline gives CDR1 SNHLY, CDR2 FYNNEI. V lost 2 bases and J lost 0, with 10 bases in between. The CDR3 spans 15 residues. The CDR3 is CASSELADANYGYTF. As DNA, the CDR3 is TGTGCCAGCAGTGAATTGGCAGATGCTAACTATGGCTACACCTTC. Together with reference TRBV2 and TRBJ1-2, the CDR3 gives the full variable domain: EPEVTQTPSHQVTQMGQEVILRCVPISNHLYFYWYRQILGQKVEFLVSFYNNEISEKSEIFDDQFSVERPDGSNFTLKIRSTKLEDSAMYFCASSELADANYGYTFGSGTRLTVV.

This clonotype qualifies as medium-sized. The rearrangement uses TRBV24-1 and TRBJ2-7; TRBD1 is a possible D gene (6 bases). This CDR3 region has 15 residues. Germline V lookup: CDR1 KGHDR, CDR2 SFDVKD. Trimming pared 4 bases from V and 3 bases from J, leaving 15 bases between. The CDR3 protein is CATSDPSRQVYEQYF. The CDR3 bases are TGTGCCACCAGTGACCCGTCTAGACAGGTCTACGAGCAGTACTTC.

In the case of this clonotype: A much larger clone differs by one base, so this may be a read error. This chain uses TRBV6-2 or TRBV6-3 with TRBJ2-3; D remains ambiguous. V was shortened by 0 bases and J by 3 bases, with 13 bases between the two germline ends. This CDR3 contains 16 residues. CDR1 and CDR2 (germline): MNHEY, SVGEGT. CDR3 DNA sequence: TGTGCCAGCAGTTACTCGAACCACCGCGGAACAGATACGCAGTATTTT. Encoded protein: CASSYSNHRGTDTQYF.

This clonotype was observed many times. DNA of the CDR3: TGTGCCAGCAGTCCGCTGGTGGGGGGGGCCAACGTCCTGACTTTC. It is translated as CASSPLVGGANVLTF. V and J are TRBV27 and TRBJ2-6; no definite D call. Germline CDR1 and CDR2: MNHEY and SMNVEV (reference sequence). The CDR3 is made up of 15 amino acids. Trimming shortened V by 5 bases and J by 4 bases, and 12 bases separated the two germline ends.

This clonotype is medium-sized by share. The rearrangement links TRBV3-1 to TRBJ2-1, with 8 positions matching TRBD2. Germline V lookup: CDR1 LGHDT, CDR2 YNNKEL (reference sequence). J was trimmed by 8 bases and V by 6 bases; bases with no gene match: 12. The CDR3 extends over 15 amino acids. CDR3 DNA: TGTGCCAGCAGACAGAGCGGGAGACGAAAGTATGAGCAGTTCTTC. Its translation is CASRQSGRRKYEQFF.

This clonotype was recorded many times. The CDR3 DNA is TGTGCCAGCCCAGTGGACACCCTAACGGAGAAATACGAGCAGTACTTC. Its protein product is CASPVDTLTEKYEQYF. The chain uses TRBV6-1 and TRBJ2-7; D perhaps matches TRBD1 (5 bases). The V gene's germline CDR1 is MNHNS and CDR2 SASEGT. The CDR3 runs to 16 residues. Deletions cut 8 bases from V and 4 bases from J, with 24 bases between.

This clonotype has a count of ten or more. The chain uses TRBV11-2 and TRBJ2-5; TRBD2 aligns across 11 bases. The germline V gene has CDR1 SGHAT and CDR2 FQNNGV. The CDR3 spans 17 residues. J was trimmed by 4 bases and V by 5 bases; bases with no gene match: 12. CDR3 nucleotides: TGTGCCAGCAGCCCCCGTCTTAGCGGGAGGGCCGTAGAGACCCAGTACTTC. Translated, it gives CASSPRLSGRAVETQYF.

This clonotype was observed at least ten times. The CDR3 DNA reads TGTGCCAGCAGTTACTCGAGGGACAGGGCAGAGACCCAGTACTTC. Protein product: CASSYSRDRAETQYF. The chain is built from TRBV6-5 and TRBJ2-5; TRBD1 matches 9 bases. The CDR3 totals 15 residues. With V trimmed by 0 bases and J by 4 bases, 3 bases remained unmatched. Germline assignment: CDR1 MNHEY and CDR2 SVGAGI.

This clonotype is medium-sized (0.01 to 0.1%) within its sample. The rearrangement joins TRBV20-1 to TRBJ2-2; no clear D. The CDR3 runs to 16 residues. CDR1 is DFQATT, CDR2 SNEGSKA, per germline (reference sequence). V shed 7 bases and J shed 0 bases, with 18 bases lying between them. The CDR3 loop is CSVPRQKTANTGELFF. CDR3 bases: TGCAGTGTTCCAAGGCAAAAGACCGCGAACACCGGGGAGCTGTTTTTT.

This chain connects TRBV23-1 to TRBJ1-2, with unresolved D. TRBV23-1 is assigned to the ORF class and has an uncertain function. V lost 4 bases and J lost 6, with 12 bases in between. The CDR3 has 13 amino acids. The CDR3 DNA reads as TGCGCCAGCAGTCCCCAACGGGAGCATGGCTACACCTTC. It translates to CASSPQREHGYTF.

The chain couples TRBV19 to TRBJ2-7, with 11 bases identical to TRBD2. Germline V CDR1 and CDR2: LNHDA, SQIVND (reference sequence). Trimming took 5 bases from V and 4 from J; bases not matched to a gene: 7. The length of the CDR3 is 15 residues. CDR3 sequence: CASSAELAGVYEQYF. CDR3 coding DNA: TGTGCCAGTAGTGCTGAACTAGCGGGAGTTTACGAGCAGTACTTC.

The gene calls are TRBV6-2 or TRBV6-3 and TRBJ2-7; 8 bases agree with TRBD2. Germline loops: CDR1 MNHEY, CDR2 SVGEGT. CDR3 length: 11 residues. Trimming took 8 bases from V and 7 from J; bases not matched to a gene: 4. The CDR3 protein is CASELAGEQYF. As DNA, the CDR3 is TGTGCCAGCGAGTTAGCGGGGGAGCAGTACTTC.

This clonotype was seen ten or more times. This chain links TRBV11-2 with TRBJ1-2; 8 bases map to TRBD1. Losses at the gene ends were 0 bases for V and 2 bases for J; bases not matched to a gene: 5. Germline values: CDR1 SGHAT, CDR2 FQNNGV. This CDR3 region has 16 residues. CDR3 nucleotides: TGTGCCAGCAGCTTAGATGAGGGGACAGGCAACTATGGCTACACCTTC. It encodes CASSLDEGTGNYGYTF.

J is TRBJ2-7 and V is TRBV7-2, with 8 bases fitting TRBD2. There are 15 residues in the CDR3. Germline V gene lookup returns CDR1 SGHTA and CDR2 FQGNSA. The ends lost 4 bases at V and 6 bases at J; junction bases unmatched: 11. CDR3 DNA: TGTGCCAGCAGCTCCGAGGGTTTGAGCGGGGGCGAGCAGTACTTC. Its translation is CASSSEGLSGGEQYF.

This clonotype was recorded at least ten times. The V and J genes are TRBV6-5 and TRBJ2-7; 10 bases are shared with TRBD1. There are 16 residues in the CDR3. V dropped 2 bases and J dropped 5; count of bases not matched to a gene: 9. Germline CDR1 MNHEY, CDR2 SVGAGI. CDR3 coding DNA: TGTGCCAGCAGTTACGGGGCTCGGACAGGGGGTAACGAGCAGTACTTC. Its translation is CASSYGARTGGNEQYF.

This clonotype was counted at least ten times. This chain joins TRBV7-6 and TRBJ2-3, with D possibly being TRBD2 (7 bases). CDR3 size: 15 residues. Germline CDR1 is SGHVS and CDR2 is FNYEAQ. Trimming left V 5 bases short and J 1 base short, with 13 bases between. This chain's CDR3 is CASSADGGRTDTQYF. Written as DNA, the CDR3 is TGTGCCAGCAGCGCCGACGGGGGGCGCACAGATACGCAGTATTTT.

This chain connects TRBV6-1 to TRBJ1-1, with D possibly TRBD1 on 5 matching bases. CDR3 length: 14 amino acids. Per the germline V gene, CDR1 is MNHNS and CDR2 is SASEGT. V was clipped by 5 bases and J by 6 bases, with 16 bases between them. CDR3: CASSLTAAGAEAFF. The CDR3, as DNA: TGTGCCAGCAGTCTAACGGCCGCGGGGGCTGAAGCTTTCTTT.

This clonotype was seen at least ten times. The V gene is TRBV25-1, the J gene TRBJ1-1; 7 nucleotides line up with TRBD1. V lost 6 bases and J lost 5; bases outside the gene matches: 9. The germline V gene has CDR1 MGHDK and CDR2 SYGVNS. This CDR3 is 14 amino acids long. Here the CDR3 reads CASSPQGERTEAFF. The CDR3 DNA sequence: TGTGCCAGCAGCCCTCAGGGGGAGAGGACTGAAGCTTTCTTT. Drawing the rest from reference TRBV25-1 and TRBJ1-1, the complete variable domain is EADIYQTPRYLVIGTGKKITLECSQTMGHDKMYWYQQDPGMELHLIHYSYGVNSTEKGDLSSESTVSRIRTEHFPLTLESARPSHTSQYLCASSPQGERTEAFFGQGTRLTVV.

This clonotype was seen only a few times. This chain uses TRBV10-1 with TRBJ2-7; 7 bases align to TRBD1. J was trimmed by 2 bases and V by 6 bases; bases with no gene match: 7. Looked up from germline, CDR1 is WNHNN and CDR2 is SYGVQD (reference sequence). This CDR3 is 14 amino acids long. The CDR3 sequence: CASSRDSGAYEQYF. The CDR3 DNA sequence: TGCGCCAGCAGCCGGGACAGCGGAGCCTACGAGCAGTACTTC.

This clonotype is classed as medium-sized. The CDR3 DNA is TGTGCCAGCAGTCTCATGGACAGCTGGGGGAATCAGCCCCAGCATTTT. Translation: CASSLMDSWGNQPQHF. This chain links TRBV28 with TRBJ1-5, with D perhaps TRBD1 (6 bases). V gave up 5 bases and J gave up 4 bases, with 18 bases separating them. The CDR3 runs 16 residues. CDR1 MDHEN and CDR2 SYDVKM come from the germline V gene.

A few counts support this clonotype. This chain joins TRBV7-2 and TRBJ2-1; TRBD1 might be the D (5 bases). This CDR3 contains 15 residues. Germline V gives CDR1 SGHTA, CDR2 FQGNSA. V dropped 4 bases and J dropped 0 bases, with 10 bases sitting between them. The CDR3 DNA is TGTGCCAGCAGCTCGGACATGAGCTCCTACAATGAGCAGTTCTTC. This sequence encodes CASSSDMSSYNEQFF.

Concerning this clonotype itself: With a much larger clone just one base away, this may be a read error. V is TRBV27 and J is TRBJ2-7; 7 bases map to TRBD2. Germline values: CDR1 MNHEY, CDR2 SMNVEV (reference sequence). There are 14 residues in the CDR3. J gave up 3 bases and V 6 bases, and 8 bases lay outside the gene matches. This CDR3 is CASSLREGVYEQYF. In nucleotides, the CDR3 is TGTGCCAGCAGCCTCAGGGAGGGAGTCTACGAGCAGTACTTC.

There are many counts of this clonotype. DNA for the CDR3: TGTGCCAGCAGTTTATCGTTAGGGGGCGGGCTTCCAGATACGCAGTATTTT. Encoded protein: CASSLSLGGGLPDTQYF. V and J are TRBV27 and TRBJ2-3, with 7 bases matching TRBD1. V was pared by 0 bases and J by 4 bases, with 10 bases of the junction left unmatched. CDR1 MNHEY and CDR2 SMNVEV come from the germline V gene (reference sequence). This CDR3 has 17 residues.

The chain joins TRBV2 to TRBJ2-7; a weak D match, TRBD1 (6 bases). The CDR3 length is 13 residues. V was clipped by 4 bases and J by 6 bases, with 13 bases between them. Germline values: CDR1 SNHLY, CDR2 FYNNEI. The CDR3 loop is CASSGSQGSEQYF. For the CDR3, the DNA is TGTGCCAGCAGTGGGAGCCAGGGGAGCGAGCAGTACTTC. The full variable domain, completed using reference TRBV2 and TRBJ2-7, is EPEVTQTPSHQVTQMGQEVILRCVPISNHLYFYWYRQILGQKVEFLVSFYNNEISEKSEIFDDQFSVERPDGSNFTLKIRSTKLEDSAMYFCASSGSQGSEQYFGPGTRLTVT.

The J gene is TRBJ2-5, the V gene TRBV20-1, with D maybe TRBD1 (6 bases). CDR1 and CDR2 from the germline V gene are DFQATT and SNEGSKA (reference sequence). This CDR3 spans 11 amino acids. Trimming removed 6 bases at V and 9 bases at J, with 14 bases between. In DNA, the CDR3 is TGCAGTGCCGCCAGGGGAATTGCCCAGTACTTC. Its protein product is CSAARGIAQYF.